Listed here are 31 T cell receptor beta chains from one sample, sequenced in a study of T cell responses to AZD1222 COVID-19 vaccine. Here immunoSEQ multiplex PCR was the method, and the copy in TCRdb shows in-frame clones only, minus some. The repertoire holds roughly 140,000 clones, with around 93% as singletons. The sequencing used peripheral blood, collected on day 0 of AZD1222 vaccination. Source of these receptors: an adult in good health.

This clone was counted a single time. The rearrangement joins TRBV2 to TRBJ2-5, with a tentative D call TRBD2 (6 bases). CDR3 length: 13 amino acids. CDR1 and CDR2 from the germline V gene are SNHLY and FYNNEI. Trimming stripped 5 bases from V and 5 bases from J, with 12 bases between. CDR3 coding DNA: TGTGCCAGCAGTCGGGACTTAGGGGAGACCCAGTACTTC. Protein: CASSRDLGETQYF.

There are a few counts of this clone. V usage is TRBV7-2 and J usage is TRBJ2-5, with 8 bases that match TRBD2. Germline trimming cut 4 bases from V and 5 bases from J; bases unmatched to any gene: 3. Germline V gene data show CDR1 as SGHTA and CDR2 as FQGNSA. This CDR3 has 13 amino acids. CDR3 DNA sequence: TGTGCCAGCAGCTCTAGCGGGCCCGAGACCCAGTACTTC. Protein: CASSSSGPETQYF.

This clone was seen once. The germline gene is not matched at one end of the junction; a read error may be the cause. The chain links TRBV7-7 to TRBJ2-5, with 9 nucleotides matching TRBD2. The V gene's germline CDR1 is SSHAT and CDR2 FNYEAQ (reference sequence). The CDR3 loop spans 18 amino acids. CDR3 region: CASSRGLGGGAYQETQYF. As DNA, the CDR3 is TGTGCTAGCAGCCGGGGGCTCGGCGGGGGGGCGTACCAAGAGACCCAGTACTTC. Filled out from reference TRBV7-7 and TRBJ2-5, the complete variable domain reads GAGVSQSPRYKVTKRGQDVTLRCDPISSHATLYWYQQALGQGPEFLTYFNYEAQPDKSGLPSDRFSAERPEGSISTLTIQRTEQRDSAMYRCASSRGLGGGAYQETQYFGPGTRLLVL.

The rearrangement links TRBV19 to TRBJ1-5; D is ambiguous. V was trimmed by 5 bases and J by 6 bases, leaving 14 bases between them. In germline, CDR1 is LNHDA, CDR2 SQIVND (reference sequence). The CDR3 contains 14 residues. The DNA for the CDR3 is TGTGCCAGTAGTCAGTACGCAGGTACTCAGCCCCAGCATTTT. Amino acid sequence: CASSQYAGTQPQHF.

This rearrangement joins TRBV20-1 to TRBJ1-2; 7 positions match TRBD1. V lost 3 bases, J lost 3 bases, and 4 bases stayed unmatched. Germline assignment: CDR1 DFQATT and CDR2 SNEGSKA (reference sequence). The CDR3 loop spans 13 amino acids. Here the CDR3 reads CSASPGTDYGYTF. CDR3 DNA sequence: TGCAGTGCTAGTCCCGGGACAGACTATGGCTACACCTTC.

This sequence joins TRBV18 and TRBJ1-3; D unresolved. The CDR3 totals 14 residues. Trimming took 3 bases from V and 3 from J, leaving 9 bases between them. Germline loops: CDR1 KGHSH, CDR2 LQKENI. The CDR3 nucleotides are TGTGCCAGCTCACCCGTGGGCCTTGGAAACACCATATATTTT. It specifies CASSPVGLGNTIYF.

The V call is TRBV5-4, the J call TRBJ1-2; D may be TRBD1 (5 bases). CDR3 length: 16 amino acids. Per the germline V gene, CDR1 is SGHNT and CDR2 is YYREEE (reference sequence). Trimming took off 2 bases at V and 0 bases at J, with 14 bases between the two ends. The CDR3 coding sequence is TGTGCCAGCAGCTTACCTGGGACGGCTTCTAACTATGGCTACACCTTC. Translated, it gives CASSLPGTASNYGYTF.

The V and J genes are TRBV19 and TRBJ2-1; TRBD2 matches 8 bases. J lost 2 bases, V lost 1 base, and 7 bases had no gene match. The CDR3 has 17 amino acids. Germline CDR1 is LNHDA and CDR2 is SQIVND (reference sequence). CDR3 amino acids: CASSIGGSGATYNEQFF. The DNA of the CDR3 is TGTGCCAGTAGTATAGGGGGTAGCGGGGCCACCTACAATGAGCAGTTCTTC.

The CDR3 sequence is CAPPFGTNNSPLHF. In nucleotides, the CDR3 is TGTGCCCCCCCGTTTGGCACTAATAATTCACCCCTCCACTTT. The chain has TRBV11-3 and TRBJ1-6; D is unclear. This CDR3 is built from 14 residues. Per the germline V gene, CDR1 is SGHNT and CDR2 is YENEEA. Deletions cut 11 bases from V and 5 bases from J, with 16 bases between.

This rearrangement joins TRBV7-2 to TRBJ2-7, with D possibly TRBD1 on 6 matching bases. Germline CDR1 and CDR2: SGHTA and FQGNSA. With 3 bases removed from V and 2 bases from J, the gap between germline ends came to 14 bases. The length of the CDR3 is 15 residues. CDR3 nucleotides: TGTGCCAGCAGCTTGCGTAGGGGGACCCCCTACGAGCAGTACTTC. Amino acids: CASSLRRGTPYEQYF.

V and J are TRBV29-1 and TRBJ1-1, with a tentative D call TRBD1 (6 bases). Per the germline V gene, CDR1 is SQVTM and CDR2 is ANQGSEA. The CDR3 consists of 12 residues. V lost 7 bases, J lost 4 bases, and 13 bases lay in between. CDR3 DNA sequence: TGCAGCGCTCACAGGGAACCCACTGAAGCTTTCTTT. Its protein product is CSAHREPTEAFF. Full variable domain (outside the CDR3, taken from reference TRBV29-1 and TRBJ1-1): SAVISQKPSRDICQRGTSLTIQCQVDSQVTMMFWYRQQPGQSLTLIATANQGSEATYESGFVIDKFPISRPNLTFSTLTVSNMSPEDSSIYLCSAHREPTEAFFGQGTRLTVV.

The chain links TRBV6-2 or TRBV6-3 to TRBJ2-1; 12 nucleotides line up with TRBD2. Germline CDR1 MNHEY, CDR2 SVGEGT. The ends lost 6 bases at V and 3 bases at J; junction bases unmatched: 12. The CDR3 is made up of 18 amino acids. CDR3 protein: CASSRIPGLAGIYNEQFF. CDR3 in DNA: TGTGCCAGCAGCCGCATACCCGGACTAGCGGGAATCTACAATGAGCAGTTCTTC.

V gene TRBV9 combines with J gene TRBJ2-6; D may correspond to TRBD1 or TRBD2 (5 bases each). Trimming removed 1 base from V and 0 bases from J, with 17 bases in between. This CDR3 has 19 amino acids. Germline CDR1 is SGDLS and CDR2 is YYNGEE. CDR3 nucleotides: TGTGCCAGCAGCGTAACTCCGGGGACGGGACGCTCTGGGGCCAACGTCCTGACTTTC. It is translated as CASSVTPGTGRSGANVLTF.

J is TRBJ1-2 and V is TRBV28; D ambiguous. The CDR3 length is 12 residues. Germline loops: CDR1 MDHEN, CDR2 SYDVKM. V lost 6 bases to trimming and J lost 8 bases, with 13 bases between them. The CDR3 protein is CASSLLSYGYTF. The CDR3 DNA reads TGTGCCAGCAGCCTTCTATCTTACGGCTACACCTTC.

V usage is TRBV2 and J usage is TRBJ2-5; no definite D call. Deletions cut 4 bases from V and 2 bases from J, with 5 bases between. The CDR3 covers 12 residues. Germline CDR1 and CDR2: SNHLY and FYNNEI. The CDR3 protein is CASSVQQETQYF. CDR3 nucleotide sequence: TGTGCCAGCAGTGTACAGCAAGAGACCCAGTACTTC.

The chain links TRBV30 to TRBJ1-1; TRBD1 agrees at 9 bases. V gave up 0 bases and J gave up 2 bases; unmatched junction bases: 7. The CDR3 totals 16 residues. Germline-derived CDR1 and CDR2 are GTSNPN and SVGIG (reference sequence). As DNA, the CDR3 is TGTGCCTGGAGTGTAAAACAGGGGGCGCGAAACACTGAAGCTTTCTTT. It yields the protein CAWSVKQGARNTEAFF.

The V call is TRBV19, the J call TRBJ1-2; D is undetermined. This CDR3 region has 15 residues. Germline loops: CDR1 LNHDA, CDR2 SQIVND (reference sequence). Trimming took 10 bases from V and 4 from J, leaving 22 bases between them. For the CDR3, the DNA is TGTGCCACCAGCTTTGGACTGAATGTGGTCTATGGCTACACCTTC. Amino acid sequence: CATSFGLNVVYGYTF.

The J gene is TRBJ2-3, the V gene TRBV9; perhaps TRBD2 as D (7 bases). The ends were cut back, 7 bases at V and 2 bases at J, with 11 bases in the middle. From germline, CDR1 is SGDLS and CDR2 YYNGEE. The CDR3 is 13 residues long. CDR3 region: CASGGGNTDTQYF. For the CDR3, the DNA is TGTGCCAGCGGGGGGGGCAACACAGATACGCAGTATTTT. The variable domain in full, completed from reference TRBV9 and TRBJ2-3, reads DSGVTQTPKHLITATGQRVTLRCSPRSGDLSVYWYQQSLDQGLQFLIQYYNGEERAKGNILERFSAQQFPDLHSELNLSSLELGDSALYFCASGGGNTDTQYFGPGTRLTVL.

In this sample, this clone turned up once. The chain is built from TRBV19 and TRBJ1-5, with a tentative D call TRBD1 (6 bases). Germline-derived CDR1 and CDR2 are LNHDA and SQIVND (reference sequence). V lost 5 bases, J lost 11 bases, and 13 bases lay in between. The length of the CDR3 is 12 residues. CDR3 coding DNA: TGTGCCAGTAGTCCCCACGAGGGGGCCCAGCATTTT. Translated: CASSPHEGAQHF.

The V gene is TRBV5-6, the J gene TRBJ1-2, with TRBD1 as a possible D gene (5 bases). CDR1 is SGHDT and CDR2 is YYEEEE in the germline V gene. This CDR3 has 15 residues. Trimming removed 6 bases from V and 6 bases from J, with 21 bases in between. CDR3 sequence reads: CASIRPGSQGDGYTF. The CDR3 nucleotides read TGTGCCAGCATCCGCCCGGGGTCCCAGGGTGATGGCTACACCTTC.

V gene TRBV6-6 combines with J gene TRBJ2-7; TRBD1 agrees at 9 bases. CDR3 length equals 14 residues. V shed 6 bases, J shed 3 bases, and the junction held 6 bases outside the gene matches. In germline, CDR1 is MNHNY, CDR2 SVGAGI (reference sequence). CDR3 in amino acids: CASSHGTGIYEQYF. In DNA, the CDR3 is TGTGCCAGCAGCCATGGGACAGGGATCTACGAGCAGTACTTC.

The V gene is TRBV28, the J gene TRBJ2-7; D may be TRBD1 or TRBD2 (6 bases each). This CDR3 is 17 amino acids long. Trimming pared 5 bases from V and 2 bases from J, leaving 22 bases between. Per germline, CDR1 MDHEN and CDR2 SYDVKM. CDR3 nucleotides: TGTGCCAGCAGTACCAGGACCTGGGGGGCCACCCCCTACGAGCAGTACTTC. Translating it yields CASSTRTWGATPYEQYF.

J is TRBJ2-7 and V is TRBV7-2; D gene ambiguous. V lost 1 base, J lost 2 bases, and 9 bases lay in between. Germline loops: CDR1 SGHTA, CDR2 FQGNSA. This CDR3 spans 14 amino acids. CDR3 sequence (DNA): TGTGCCAGCAGCTTAGATCCCAGGACCTACGAGCAGTACTTC. The encoded protein is CASSLDPRTYEQYF.

This clone was seen a single time. This chain connects TRBV4-1 to TRBJ2-3; 10 bases are a match to TRBD2. Per the germline V gene, CDR1 is MGHRA and CDR2 is YSYEKL. The V and J ends lost 0 bases and 4 bases, in that order; junction bases with no gene match: 10. The CDR3 is 18 amino acids. In nucleotides, the CDR3 is TGCGCCAGCAGCCAAGACCGGCTAGCGGGAGCACCAGCAGATACGCAGTATTTT. Translation gives CASSQDRLAGAPADTQYF.

This clone was recorded only once. Here the CDR3 DNA reads TGTGCCAGCAGCTTAGCGCTAGGGCAGGACCCCTATGGCTACACCTTC. It is translated as CASSLALGQDPYGYTF. This chain uses TRBV7-2 with TRBJ1-2; D remains unclear. Per germline, CDR1 SGHTA and CDR2 FQGNSA. V was pared by 0 bases and J by 4 bases, with 15 bases between. The CDR3 contains 16 residues.

The gene calls are TRBV6-5 and TRBJ2-2, with D tentatively TRBD2 (5 bases). With 6 bases removed from V and 7 bases from J, the gap between germline ends came to 15 bases. Germline V CDR1 and CDR2: MNHEY, SVGAGI. The CDR3 is 14 residues long. CDR3 DNA: TGTGCCAGCAGAACGGGCCTCGGGAACGGGGAGCTGTTTTTT. It codes for CASRTGLGNGELFF.

V usage is TRBV5-1 and J usage is TRBJ1-1; D is perhaps TRBD1 (6 bases). Trimming removed 1 base from V and 4 bases from J, with 11 bases in between. Germline CDR1 reads SGHRS; CDR2 reads YFSETQ. The CDR3 covers 14 residues. Here the CDR3 reads CASSLTGLGTEAFF. The CDR3 DNA follows: TGCGCCAGCAGCTTGACAGGGTTGGGCACTGAAGCTTTCTTT.

The rearrangement uses TRBV4-1 and TRBJ2-4, with D possibly TRBD2 on 6 matching bases. The CDR3 is 15 amino acids. V was clipped by 0 bases and J by 11 bases, with 17 bases between them. Germline-derived CDR1 and CDR2 are MGHRA and YSYEKL. The CDR3 sequence is CASSQEGRTPGVQYF. CDR3 DNA sequence: TGCGCCAGCAGCCAAGAAGGCAGGACACCGGGGGTTCAGTACTTC.

The genes are TRBV7-6 and TRBJ1-3; unclear D gene. CDR1 and CDR2 from the germline V gene are SGHVS and FNYEAQ. Deletions cut 1 base from V and 2 bases from J, with 15 bases between. The CDR3 is 17 residues long. The CDR3 protein is CASSLGISGSAGNTIYF. DNA of the CDR3: TGTGCCAGCAGCTTAGGAATTTCGGGGAGCGCTGGAAACACCATATATTTT.

The chain combines TRBV6-1 with TRBJ1-5; 10 bases fit TRBD1. This CDR3 region has 13 residues. Germline assignment: CDR1 MNHNS and CDR2 SASEGT. Germline trimming cut 3 bases from V and 7 bases from J; bases unmatched to any gene: 0. DNA for the CDR3: TGTGCCAGCAGTGAGGGACAGGGGCAGCCCCAGCATTTT. Translated, it gives CASSEGQGQPQHF.

This clone appeared once. V usage is TRBV2 and J usage is TRBJ1-5; no clear D gene. Trimming took 10 bases from V and 7 from J, leaving 17 bases between them. The CDR3 length is 13 residues. Germline lookup yields CDR1 SNHLY and CDR2 FYNNEI. CDR3 residues: CATSVGQAQPQHF. CDR3 DNA sequence: TGTGCCACCTCCGTAGGTCAGGCCCAGCCCCAGCATTTT.